One sample yielded the 18 T cell receptor beta chains listed below, sequenced in a study of cytomegalovirus exposure and HLA in healthy donors. PCR was performed using 60 Vbeta and 13 Jbeta primers. TCRdb's copy holds only in-frame clones and misses some; the assay was immunoSEQ multiplex PCR. The repertoire consists of 100,000 to 150,000 clones, with around four fifths occurring once and the leading ten covering around 1.6%. The sample was PBMCs. The receptors shown here come from a female donor in good health and CMV-seronegative.

The rearrangement joins TRBV5-4 to TRBJ1-6; weak D call: TRBD1 (5 bases). Germline V CDR1 and CDR2: SGHNT, YYREEE (reference sequence). Trimming pared 4 bases from V and 9 bases from J, leaving 17 bases between. There are 15 residues in the CDR3. The CDR3 DNA follows: TGTGCCAGCAGCCCCTTGGGGCAGGGAAGTTCACCCCTCCACTTT. Translating it yields CASSPLGQGSSPLHF.

The rearrangement joins TRBV2 to TRBJ1-4, with a possible D match to TRBD1 (6 bases). CDR1 and CDR2 from the germline V gene are SNHLY and FYNNEI. The CDR3 sequence is 14 residues long. The ends were cut back, 5 bases at V and 4 bases at J, with 11 bases in the middle. The CDR3 region is CASSTGSSNEKLFF. The CDR3 coding sequence is TGTGCCAGCAGTACAGGGTCTAGTAATGAAAAACTGTTTTTT.

In this sample, this clone turned up once. CDR3 region: CASSPTGSEQYF. CDR3 in DNA: TGCGCCAGCAGCCCCACGGGTAGCGAGCAGTACTTC. V usage is TRBV4-1 and J usage is TRBJ2-7; D gene uncertain. Germline CDR1 and CDR2: MGHRA and YSYEKL. Trimming took 4 bases from V and 6 from J, leaving 10 bases between them. The CDR3 contains 12 residues.

The gene calls are TRBV7-2 and TRBJ1-4; D remains ambiguous. The ends were cut back, 2 bases at V and 0 bases at J, with 7 bases in the middle. CDR1 and CDR2 from the germline V gene are SGHTA and FQGNSA. The CDR3 extends over 15 amino acids. CDR3 loop: CASSLSQATNEKLFF. CDR3 nucleotides: TGTGCCAGCAGCTTATCGCAGGCAACTAATGAAAAACTGTTTTTT. The complete variable domain, with remaining parts taken from reference TRBV7-2 and TRBJ1-4, reads GAGVSQSPSNKVTEKGKDVELRCDPISGHTALYWYRQSLGQGLEFLIYFQGNSAPDKSGLPSDRFSAERTGGSVSTLTIQRTQQEDSAVYLCASSLSQATNEKLFFGSGTQLSVL.

This chain joins TRBV25-1 and TRBJ2-1; 9 bases align to TRBD1. The CDR3 loop spans 17 amino acids. J lost 2 bases, V lost 8 bases, and 13 bases had no gene match. Germline CDR1 MGHDK, CDR2 SYGVNS. The CDR3 sequence is CASSSAVGTGTYNEQFF. As DNA, the CDR3 is TGTGCCAGCTCTAGCGCAGTCGGGACAGGGACCTACAATGAGCAGTTCTTC.

This clone was picked up one time. The J gene is TRBJ2-1, the V gene TRBV10-3, with 14 bases fitting TRBD2. The CDR3 sequence is 15 residues long. The J segment lost 8 bases and the V segment lost 6 bases, leaving 6 bases of the junction unmatched. CDR1 is ENHRY, CDR2 SYGVKD, per germline. The CDR3 DNA sequence: TGTGCCATCAGAATGGGACTAGCGGGAGTCGATGAGCAGTTCTTC. Encoded protein: CAIRMGLAGVDEQFF.

V usage is TRBV5-4 and J usage is TRBJ1-6, with TRBD1 as a possible D gene (5 bases). V was pared by 4 bases and J by 4 bases, with 18 bases between. The germline V gene has CDR1 SGHNT and CDR2 YYREEE (reference sequence). The CDR3 loop spans 17 amino acids. Here the CDR3 reads CASSDARRGGYNSPLHF. The DNA for the CDR3 is TGTGCCAGCAGCGACGCCCGGCGGGGCGGGTATAATTCACCCCTCCACTTT.

The chain carries TRBV6-5 and TRBJ2-5, with 8 bases fitting TRBD1. Germline V CDR1 and CDR2: MNHEY, SVGAGI. This CDR3 is built from 13 residues. Trimming removed 8 bases from V and 4 bases from J; junction bases left unmatched: 6. The CDR3 sequence: CASHRGLGETQYF. The CDR3 DNA follows: TGTGCCAGCCACAGGGGGTTAGGAGAGACCCAGTACTTC.

CDR3 nucleotides: TGCGCCAGCAGCCAAGATGCGACAGGTTTCAATCAGCCCCAGCATTTT. Translating gives CASSQDATGFNQPQHF. This rearrangement joins TRBV4-3 to TRBJ1-5; maybe TRBD1 (6 bases). Germline loops: CDR1 LGHNA, CDR2 YSLEER. The CDR3 runs to 16 residues. The V and J ends lost 0 bases and 3 bases respectively, with 12 bases between them.

The chain has TRBV30 and TRBJ1-6; 7 bases are a match to TRBD1. V lost 0 bases, J lost 5 bases, and 4 bases stayed unmatched. Looked up from germline, CDR1 is GTSNPN and CDR2 is SVGIG (reference sequence). CDR3 length equals 15 residues. The CDR3 is CAWSVRGVNNSPLHF. Here the CDR3 DNA reads TGTGCCTGGAGTGTCAGGGGGGTTAATAATTCACCCCTCCACTTT.

This chain connects TRBV5-4 to TRBJ2-2; D gene uncertain. V was trimmed by 0 bases and J by 4 bases, leaving 10 bases between them. The germline CDR1 and CDR2 sequences are SGHNT and YYREEE (reference sequence). The CDR3 totals 15 residues. The CDR3 DNA reads as TGTGCCAGCAGCTTGGGAGGATTGGGCACCGGGGAGCTGTTTTTT. Protein product: CASSLGGLGTGELFF.

The chain employs TRBV7-9 and TRBJ2-3; 9 bases are a match to TRBD2. The length of the CDR3 is 13 residues. Germline CDR1 and CDR2: SEHNR and FQNEAQ (reference sequence). The trim removed 9 bases at V and 4 bases at J, leaving 5 bases unmatched. In DNA, the CDR3 is TGTGCCAGTGGGGTAGCGGGAGCAGATACGCAGTATTTT. As protein: CASGVAGADTQYF. Full variable domain (rest looked up from reference TRBV7-9 and TRBJ2-3): DTGVSQNPRHKITKRGQNVTFRCDPISEHNRLYWYRQTLGQGPEFLTYFQNEAQLEKSRLLSDRFSAERPKGSFSTLEIQRTEQGDSAMYLCASGVAGADTQYFGPGTRLTVL.

The chain links TRBV18 to TRBJ1-2; 7 bases match TRBD1. The CDR3 runs to 14 residues. CDR1 and CDR2 (germline): KGHSH, LQKENI. Trimming took 3 bases from V and 1 from J; bases not matched to a gene: 2. CDR3 coding DNA: TGTGCCAGCTCACCGGGACAGCATAACTATGGCTACACCTTC. Its protein product is CASSPGQHNYGYTF.

The V call is TRBV18, the J call TRBJ1-5, with unresolved D. This CDR3 is 16 amino acids long. Germline CDR1 and CDR2: KGHSH and LQKENI. Between the trimmed V and J ends, which lost 0 bases and 0 bases, there was a span of 9 bases. CDR3 amino acids: CASSPPGVYSNQPQHF. As DNA, the CDR3 is TGTGCCAGCTCACCACCGGGAGTGTATAGCAATCAGCCCCAGCATTTT.

This clone has only one observation. This sequence joins TRBV30 and TRBJ2-7; 10 bases line up with TRBD2. After removal of 0 bases from V and 5 bases from J, the junction contained 7 bases not matched to a gene. The V gene's germline CDR1 is GTSNPN and CDR2 SVGIG (reference sequence). This CDR3 region has 15 residues. In DNA form, the CDR3 reads TGTGCCTGGAGTGTAGGGGCTAGCGGGAGTAACGAGCAGTACTTC. Protein: CAWSVGASGSNEQYF.

The CDR3 DNA sequence: TGTGCCAGCAGCTTGGGGCGGGGGGCAAGGACCGGGGAGCTGTTTTTT. Protein: CASSLGRGARTGELFF. J is TRBJ2-2 and V is TRBV5-4; 8 bases align to TRBD2. The CDR3 loop spans 16 amino acids. Germline loops: CDR1 SGHNT, CDR2 YYREEE (reference sequence). The V and J ends lost 0 bases and 5 bases, in that order; junction bases with no gene match: 6.

The gene calls are TRBV2 and TRBJ1-2; 7 nucleotides line up with TRBD1. Germline CDR1 and CDR2: SNHLY and FYNNEI. The CDR3 length is 15 residues. V was clipped by 1 base and J by 8 bases; unmatched bases: 10. The CDR3 reads CASSEDGGQSQGYTF. The CDR3 nucleotides read TGTGCCAGCAGTGAAGATGGGGGACAGAGTCAAGGCTACACCTTC.

The chain couples TRBV25-1 to TRBJ1-6, with TRBD1 as a possible D gene (6 bases). V lost 5 bases to trimming and J lost 8 bases, with 13 bases between them. This CDR3 comprises 14 residues. Germline V lookup: CDR1 MGHDK, CDR2 SYGVNS. As DNA, the CDR3 is TGTGCCAGCAGTCCTGCAGGGGTTCATTCACCCCTCCACTTT. This codes for CASSPAGVHSPLHF.